One T cell receptor beta chain is described in this entry. There are a few counts of this clone. What this receptor recognizes is not known. There are no base qualities to consult, and no much larger clone falls within one base. One collaborating source in Seattle enrolled patients while the patients were actively infected and followed the patients over time throughout the course of disease. The collaborating institutions used their own protocols to collect whole blood in K2EDTA tubes. Collaborator samples were shipped for TCRbeta analysis as frozen whole blood, isolated PBMCs, or DNA extracted from either sample type. The source of the sample is a study of blood T cell repertoires in COVID-19 (dated by TCRdb to 2018 to 2021). About the study as a whole: Samples covering the acute and convalescent phases of COVID-19 were provided by collaborators in the United States, Italy and Spain. Deeply sampled blood TCRbeta repertoires from subjects exposed to, actively infected with, or recovered from COVID-19 were included in the dataset. Samples came from the ongoing ImmuneRACE study (first 160 participants) plus 1,254 subjects from 6 global collaborators. HLA class I and class II types, where available, came from metadata supplied by the sample provider rather than from assay-based typing. The material from the prospective study consisted of cDNA or gDNA derived from T cells, B-cell-depleted T cells, or PBMCs. The repertoires were released in a freely available public database intended as a resource for research on the immune response to SARS-CoV-2. Nearly every sample came with metadata listing a de-identified subject ID, COVID-19 status, age in years and sex.

General conclusions and limits of the study: Clinical and demographic metadata were provided uncurated, with the amount varying by source and participant.

TCRbeta CDR3 regions were amplified from genomic DNA by means of the immunoSEQ Assay, a bias-controlled multiplex PCR. The paper's data handling went like this. Within the assay, amplification of reference gene primers was used to estimate how many nucleated cells each sample contained. Sequence reads were collapsed and filtered to measure the absolute abundance of every unique TCRbeta CDR3 rearrangement. For each sample, productive Simpson clonality was calculated as the square root of Simpson's diversity index across productive rearrangements. In TCRdb, the immuneACCESS table is reduced to in-frame sequences with V and J assigned. These tables do not hold every clone; where another copy was compared, an unresolved V gene accounts for under half, and the others remain unexplained. V, J and clone size are those of that table, while D and trimming were read from the DNA. The sample table holds about 420,000 clones, of which over 85% were seen once. The ten largest clones capture approximately 0.92% of the sample.

This receptor was taken from a man aged 18 to 30 with COVID-19, enrolled during active disease. Sample: peripheral blood.

The DNA is as follows: TGTGCCAGCAGATTACCCACAGGGGGCAACACCGGGGAGCTGTTTTTT. It translates as CASRLPTGGNTGELFF. In this chain, TRBV14 is recombined with TRBJ2-2, and TRBD1 matches 9 of the central bases. The CDR3 holds 16 amino acids from the cysteine to the phenylalanine. Solely the CDR3 DNA is kept, with 48 bases framed from the first base. The germline V gene specifies SGHDN as CDR1 and FVKESK as CDR2. Germline trimming amounts to 6 bases on V and 2 bases on J, with 7 as the count of junction bases outside the gene matches. With the rest looked up from the reference TRBV14 and TRBJ2-2 genes rather than sequenced, the full variable domain is EAGVTQFPSHSVIEKGQTVTLRCDPISGHDNLYWYRRVMGKEIKFLLHFVKESKQDESGMPNNRFLAERTGGTYSTLKVQPAELEDSGVYFCASRLPTGGNTGELFFGEGSRLTVL.